This TCR beta chain was captured by sequencing in a study of cytotoxic CD8 clonotypes in ibrutinib-treated CLL. Overall study: For this cohort, patients were approximately ten relapsed/refractory and roughly 14 treatment-naive, while 17 were IGHV unmutated. With a range of 6 to 36, the median treatment time before response samples were taken was approximately 11 months. Whole-study findings and limits: Under therapy, public clonotypes either contracted or stayed stable, and they were uncommon.

On this clone itself: As yet, its antigen is unknown.

The protocol was immunoSEQ multiplex PCR, while the TCRdb copy is restricted to in-frame clones and leaves out a portion. The top ten clones hold approximately 5.1% of a sample with about 300,000 clones, roughly 76% of them seen once. Genomic DNA in an amount of approximately 2.2 micrograms was extracted from cryopreserved PBMCs and used for the preparation of TCR beta libraries. The V and J ends lost 1 base and 3 bases respectively, with 13 bases between them. The CDR3 length is 15 residues. From germline, CDR1 is SGHDN and CDR2 FVKESK. The receptor was derived from a human donor with chronic lymphocytic leukemia. Material: PBMCs, obtained at disease progression, from a patient treated with ibrutinib. The genes are TRBV14 and TRBJ2-7; tentative D call: TRBD1 (6 bases). CDR3 sequence: CASSQGLGGFYEQYF. The DNA of the CDR3 is TGTGCCAGCAGCCAAGGTTTAGGGGGATTCTACGAGCAGTACTTC.